Presented here are 19 T cell receptor beta chains from one specimen sequenced in a study of control samples from healthy donors and cancer patients. Only in-frame clones appear in the TCRdb table, and some are missing; sequencing was by immunoSEQ multiplex PCR. The data contain 99,000 or so clones, approximately 78% of them singletons. Material for sequencing was blood. All receptors come from a man in his fifties or sixties in good health.

The chain combines TRBV12-3 or TRBV12-4 with TRBJ1-2; D remains unclear. V lost 5 bases, J lost 6 bases, and 10 bases lay in between. The CDR3 spans 12 residues. The CDR3 bases are TGTGCCAGCAGTCAATTAAACGATGGCTACACCTTC. It translates to CASSQLNDGYTF.

The chain links TRBV28 to TRBJ2-7, with 11 bases matching TRBD2. CDR3 length equals 14 residues. V shed 7 bases, J shed 6 bases, and the junction held 8 bases outside the gene matches. CDR1 and CDR2 from the germline V gene are MDHEN and SYDVKM. In DNA, the CDR3 is TGTGCCAGCACACTAGCGGGAGTTACGGGCGAGCAGTACTTC. Its translation is CASTLAGVTGEQYF. The full variable domain, completed using reference TRBV28 and TRBJ2-7, is DVKVTQSSRYLVKRTGEKVFLECVQDMDHENMFWYRQDPGLGLRLIYFSYDVKMKEKGDIPEGYSVSREKKERFSLILESASTNQTSMYLCASTLAGVTGEQYFGPGTRLTVT.

V is TRBV19 and J is TRBJ1-5; tentative D call: TRBD1 (6 bases). The CDR3 sequence is 15 residues long. Germline CDR1 and CDR2: LNHDA and SQIVND (reference sequence). Trimming stripped 6 bases from V and 4 bases from J, with 16 bases between. The CDR3 nucleotides are TGTGCCAGTAGAGTCGGACAGAACCCGAATCAGCCCCAGCATTTT. Protein: CASRVGQNPNQPQHF. The complete variable domain, with remaining parts taken from reference TRBV19 and TRBJ1-5, reads DGGITQSPKYLFRKEGQNVTLSCEQNLNHDAMYWYRQDPGQGLRLIYYSQIVNDFQKGDIAEGYSVSREKKESFPLTVTSAQKNPTAFYLCASRVGQNPNQPQHFGDGTRLSIL.

The gene calls are TRBV12-1 and TRBJ1-6. TRBV12-1 is deemed a pseudogene. CDR3 size: 18 residues. The CDR3 region is CASSFETELSSYNSPLHF. The CDR3 DNA sequence: TGTGCCAGCAGCTTTGAAACGGAACTGAGCTCCTATAATTCACCCCTCCACTTT.

This rearrangement joins TRBV18 to TRBJ2-7; D not certain. Germline V gene sequence: CDR1 KGHSH, CDR2 LQKENI. Trimming shortened V by 0 bases and J by 2 bases, and 11 bases separated the two germline ends. This CDR3 region has 15 residues. CDR3 DNA sequence: TGTGCCAGCTCACCACCCCTGGACGGTCCCTACGAGCAGTACTTC. Encoded protein: CASSPPLDGPYEQYF.

The chain has TRBV6-5 and TRBJ2-3; D uncertain. Trimming left V 6 bases short and J 1 base short, with 8 bases between. The V gene's germline CDR1 is MNHEY and CDR2 SVGAGI. This CDR3 contains 13 residues. CDR3 sequence (DNA): TGTGCCAGCAGCCCCCGGGGCACAGATACGCAGTATTTT. It yields the protein CASSPRGTDTQYF.

This clone was recorded once. The chain has TRBV7-2 and TRBJ2-3; 11 bases line up with TRBD2. Germline V lookup: CDR1 SGHTA, CDR2 FQGNSA. This CDR3 spans 17 amino acids. With V trimmed by 2 bases and J by 4 bases, 8 bases remained unmatched. The CDR3 protein is CASSLRLAGKGSDTQYF. Here the CDR3 DNA reads TGTGCCAGCAGCTTAAGACTAGCGGGAAAAGGCTCAGATACGCAGTATTTT.

V gene TRBV5-1 combines with J gene TRBJ2-3; 9 bases align to TRBD1. The germline V gene encodes CDR1 SGHRS and CDR2 YFSETQ. Trimming cost V 4 bases and J 1 base; bases outside gene matches: 7. This CDR3 is built from 16 residues. The CDR3, as DNA: TGCGCCAGCAGCAGCGGACAGGGGCAAGGCACAGATACGCAGTATTTT. It specifies CASSSGQGQGTDTQYF.

This clone was seen more than once but under ten times. The gene calls are TRBV16 and TRBJ1-2; 7 nucleotides agree with TRBD1. The CDR3 contains 16 residues. The V gene end was trimmed by 0 bases and the J gene end by 6 bases; junction bases not matched to a gene: 10. Germline V CDR1 and CDR2: KGHSY, FQNENV. The chain's CDR3 is CASSQSVAGGWDGYTF. The CDR3 DNA follows: TGTGCCAGCAGCCAATCCGTTGCAGGGGGATGGGATGGCTACACCTTC. Using reference TRBV16 and TRBJ1-2 for the parts outside the CDR3, the full variable domain is GEEVAQTPKHLVRGEGQKAKLYCAPIKGHSYVFWYQQVLKNEFKFLISFQNENVFDETGMPKERFSAKCLPNSPCSLEIQATKLEDSAVYFCASSQSVAGGWDGYTFGSGTRLTVV.

The chain joins TRBV20-1 to TRBJ2-3; a possible D gene is TRBD1 (6 bases). The CDR3 sequence is 10 residues long. V was cut by 5 bases and J by 11 bases, with 11 bases left in between. Germline CDR1 reads DFQATT; CDR2 reads SNEGSKA (reference sequence). CDR3 in amino acids: CSAWTDLQYF. CDR3 DNA sequence: TGCAGTGCTTGGACAGACCTGCAGTATTTT.

In the case of this clone: Other DNA sequences in this specimen translate into the identical CDR3. The V and J genes are TRBV6-5 and TRBJ1-2, with TRBD1 matching over 10 bases. The CDR3 is made up of 15 amino acids. Trimming cost V 5 bases and J 6 bases; bases outside gene matches: 9. The germline CDR1 and CDR2 sequences are MNHEY and SVGAGI. The CDR3 here is CASSQYRQGANGYTF. The CDR3 nucleotides are TGTGCCAGCAGTCAATACCGACAGGGGGCCAATGGCTACACCTTC.

The chain links TRBV18 to TRBJ2-3, with TRBD2 identical over 7 bases. Germline CDR1 and CDR2: KGHSH and LQKENI. This CDR3 spans 15 amino acids. V gave up 1 base and J gave up 6 bases; unmatched junction bases: 7. CDR3 DNA sequence: TGTGCCAGCTCACCACGGGCGGCGGGAGAGGATACGCAGTATTTT. Its protein product is CASSPRAAGEDTQYF.

The rearrangement uses TRBV23-1 and TRBJ1-2; no reliable D call. TRBV23-1 is reported as an ORF; its role is uncertain. The CDR3 covers 16 residues. V was pared by 1 base and J by 3 bases, with 15 bases between. For the CDR3, the DNA is TGCGCCAGCAGTCAATGGGAGGGTACGAGTGACTATGGCTACACCTTC. Protein: CASSQWEGTSDYGYTF.

The chain has TRBV6-5 and TRBJ1-3, with a possible D match to TRBD1 (6 bases). Germline V gene data show CDR1 as MNHEY and CDR2 as SVGAGI. The CDR3 runs to 14 residues. V dropped 7 bases and J dropped 9 bases, with 19 bases sitting between them. CDR3 bases: TGTGCCAGCACCGGCCAGGGGTTGCTAGGCACCATATATTTT. Protein product: CASTGQGLLGTIYF.

The genes are TRBV9 and TRBJ2-5; 8 nucleotides line up with TRBD2. V trimming: 0 bases; J trimming: 4 bases; junction bases outside the gene matches: 5. This CDR3 has 15 amino acids. Germline V CDR1 and CDR2: SGDLS, YYNGEE. The CDR3 sequence is CASSVDGTRSETQYF. The DNA of the CDR3 is TGTGCCAGCAGCGTAGATGGGACTAGATCAGAGACCCAGTACTTC.

The chain uses TRBV11-2 and TRBJ2-1; 10 nucleotides align to TRBD2. V shed 1 base, J shed 4 bases, and the junction held 7 bases outside the gene matches. Germline loops: CDR1 SGHAT, CDR2 FQNNGV. The CDR3 is 17 amino acids. The CDR3 is CASSLAIAGGGYNEQFF. As DNA, the CDR3 is TGTGCCAGCAGCTTAGCAATAGCGGGAGGTGGGTACAATGAGCAGTTCTTC.

This clone was seen many times. In nucleotides, the CDR3 is TGCGCCAGCAGCCAAAGGCTAGCGGGGAGCTCCTACAATGAGCAGTTCTTC. It translates to CASSQRLAGSSYNEQFF. The chain uses TRBV4-1 and TRBJ2-1, with 9 positions matching TRBD2. The CDR3 consists of 17 residues. After removal of 2 bases from V and 0 bases from J, the junction contained 5 bases not matched to a gene. Germline values: CDR1 MGHRA, CDR2 YSYEKL.

The chain employs TRBV3-1 (or the pseudogene TRBV3-2) and TRBJ1-1, with a weak D call TRBD1 (5 bases). Germline values: CDR1 LGHDT, CDR2 YNNKEL (reference sequence). CDR3 length equals 18 residues. V gave up 3 bases and J gave up 5 bases, with 25 bases separating them. The CDR3 region has the DNA TGTGCCAGCAGCCACCTAATCCCTATGGGGGTGGGGGTTACTGAAGCTTTCTTT. Translation gives CASSHLIPMGVGVTEAFF.

In regard to this clone: Sequence at one end of the junction differs from germline and may be a read error. The rearrangement links TRBV7-2 to TRBJ1-2, with 10 positions matching TRBD1. Looked up from germline, CDR1 is SGHTA and CDR2 is FQGNSA. This CDR3 has 14 residues. The CDR3 DNA is TGTGCCAGCAGCTTCGACAGGGGGCAAAACCTAGACTACTTC. It codes for CASSFDRGQNLDYF.